The 24 T cell receptor beta chains listed next were all sequenced from one sample in a study of T cell repertoires in ileal Crohn's disease. Described time point: neoterminal ileum biopsy at postoperative endoscopy, about 6 months after surgery. Sequencing was performed with immunoSEQ multiplex PCR; in TCRdb, only in-frame clones are kept and a portion is missing. The sample includes some 60,000 clones, roughly 89% seen only once; the top ten take around 2.1%. The source material was ileal tissue. These receptors were obtained from an adult with Crohn's disease.

The V call is TRBV11-3, the J call TRBJ2-7; 7 bases are shared with TRBD2. The CDR3 extends over 14 amino acids. CDR1 and CDR2 from the germline V gene are SGHNT and YENEEA. J gave up 4 bases and V 5 bases, and 8 bases lay outside the gene matches. The CDR3 sequence is CASSLTSASYEQYF. The CDR3 coding sequence is TGTGCCAGCAGCCTCACTAGCGCTTCATACGAGCAGTACTTC.

The sample holds a few counts of this clone. The chain is built from TRBV7-6 and TRBJ2-5, with a possible D match to TRBD1 (7 bases). Germline CDR1 SGHVS, CDR2 FNYEAQ. This CDR3 contains 13 residues. V was shortened by 2 bases and J by 7 bases, with 11 bases between the two germline ends. The CDR3 loop reads CASSLRQGGTQYF. The CDR3 region has the DNA TGTGCCAGCAGCTTAAGACAGGGAGGGACCCAGTACTTC. The complete variable domain, with remaining parts taken from reference TRBV7-6 and TRBJ2-5, reads GAGVSQSPRYKVTKRGQDVALRCDPISGHVSLYWYRQALGQGPEFLTYFNYEAQQDKSGLPNDRFSAERPEGSISTLTIQRTEQRDSAMYRCASSLRQGGTQYFGPGTRLLVL.

The chain links TRBV28 to TRBJ2-5; 7 nucleotides match TRBD2. This CDR3 has 14 amino acids. V lost 1 base to trimming and J lost 4 bases; unmatched junction nucleotides: 3. CDR1 is MDHEN and CDR2 is SYDVKM in the germline V gene. This chain's CDR3 is CASSLSRGGETQYF. The DNA of the CDR3 is TGTGCCAGCAGTTTATCCCGCGGGGGAGAGACCCAGTACTTC.

This chain joins TRBV27 and TRBJ2-3; 10 nucleotides align to TRBD2. J gave up 1 base and V 6 bases, and 4 bases lay outside the gene matches. CDR1 is MNHEY, CDR2 SMNVEV, per germline (reference sequence). The CDR3 covers 15 residues. The DNA of the CDR3 is TGTGCCAGCAGCCTAGCGGGAGCTGGCACAGATACGCAGTATTTT. As protein: CASSLAGAGTDTQYF.

V gene TRBV5-4 combines with J gene TRBJ1-1; D uncertain. The germline CDR1 and CDR2 sequences are SGHNT and YYREEE (reference sequence). V lost 3 bases to trimming and J lost 0 bases, with 6 bases between them. The CDR3 runs 13 residues. The CDR3 sequence: CASSSYMNTEAFF. CDR3 DNA: TGTGCCAGCAGCTCGTATATGAACACTGAAGCTTTCTTT.

The V gene is TRBV28, the J gene TRBJ1-2; 7 bases fit TRBD1. J gave up 5 bases and V 8 bases, and 11 bases lay outside the gene matches. Looked up from germline, CDR1 is MDHEN and CDR2 is SYDVKM. The CDR3 covers 14 residues. CDR3 sequence: CASFRGDRSYGYTF. CDR3 nucleotide sequence: TGTGCCAGCTTCCGCGGGGACAGATCTTATGGCTACACCTTC.

The V gene is TRBV11-3, the J gene TRBJ2-3; D is perhaps TRBD1 (6 bases). The ends were cut back, 0 bases at V and 6 bases at J, with 13 bases in the middle. Germline-derived CDR1 and CDR2 are SGHNT and YENEEA. The CDR3 runs to 15 residues. This CDR3 is CASSLDRPGVDTQYF. The CDR3 DNA reads as TGTGCCAGCAGCTTAGATCGTCCAGGGGTTGATACGCAGTATTTT. The full variable domain, its missing parts supplied by reference TRBV11-3 and TRBJ2-3, is EAGVVQSPRYKIIEKKQPVAFWCNPISGHNTLYWYLQNLGQGPELLIRYENEEAVDDSQLPKDRFSAERLKGVDSTLKIQPAELGDSAVYLCASSLDRPGVDTQYFGPGTRLTVL.

The rearrangement joins TRBV21-1 to TRBJ2-2; the table assigns TRBD1, which was not confirmed against the DNA. TRBV21-1 is described as a pseudogene. This CDR3 region has 15 residues. The CDR3 protein is CASSNTGPVPGELFF. CDR3 bases: TGTGCCAGCAGCAATACAGGGCCGGTCCCCGGGGAGCTGTTTTTT.

In its sample, this clone was seen once. This sequence joins TRBV5-1 and TRBJ2-3, with D hard to call. The V gene's germline CDR1 is SGHRS and CDR2 YFSETQ. V lost 0 bases, J lost 2 bases, and 7 bases lay in between. This CDR3 spans 14 amino acids. The CDR3 loop is CASSLVGPTDTQYF. In DNA, the CDR3 is TGCGCCAGCAGCTTGGTGGGCCCCACAGATACGCAGTATTTT.

V gene TRBV27 combines with J gene TRBJ2-5; 7 bases are shared with TRBD2. This CDR3 is built from 13 residues. Germline CDR1 and CDR2: MNHEY and SMNVEV (reference sequence). V shed 3 bases and J 5 bases; nucleotides not matched to a gene: 3. The CDR3 spells CASSFVSGETQYF. CDR3 nucleotide sequence: TGTGCCAGCAGTTTTGTTAGCGGGGAGACCCAGTACTTC.

V and J are TRBV19 and TRBJ1-3; no firm D call. The length of the CDR3 is 14 residues. V was cut by 5 bases and J by 2 bases, with 10 bases left in between. Germline assignment: CDR1 LNHDA and CDR2 SQIVND (reference sequence). CDR3 DNA sequence: TGTGCCAGTAGTTCCGGGGTAGCTGGAAACACCATATATTTT. It translates to CASSSGVAGNTIYF.

The V and J genes are TRBV6-1 and TRBJ2-2; a weak D match, TRBD2 (5 bases). Germline-derived CDR1 and CDR2 are MNHNS and SASEGT. Trimming shortened V by 5 bases and J by 3 bases, and 10 bases separated the two germline ends. The CDR3 covers 14 residues. CDR3 DNA sequence: TGTGCCAGCAGTCCCCGGCGGGACACCGGGGAGCTGTTTTTT. It specifies CASSPRRDTGELFF.

The chain is built from TRBV30 and TRBJ2-1; possibly TRBD1 for D (6 bases). The CDR3 covers 12 residues. V was pared by 6 bases and J by 8 bases, with 14 bases between. Germline V gene data show CDR1 as GTSNPN and CDR2 as SVGIG (reference sequence). CDR3 nucleotides: TGTGCCTGCCAGCAGGGGTTTGATGAGCAGTTCTTC. It encodes CACQQGFDEQFF.

The chain joins TRBV30 to TRBJ1-3; 7 bases align to TRBD1. The CDR3 contains 12 residues. Germline trimming cut 4 bases from V and 4 bases from J; bases unmatched to any gene: 1. CDR1 is GTSNPN, CDR2 SVGIG, per germline (reference sequence). CDR3 region: CAWTGGGNTIYF. In DNA, the CDR3 is TGTGCCTGGACAGGGGGGGGAAACACCATATATTTT.

The chain is built from TRBV10-2 and TRBJ1-2; no clear D gene. Trimming pared 0 bases from V and 9 bases from J, leaving 14 bases between. CDR3 length: 14 amino acids. Germline CDR1 is WSHSY and CDR2 is SAAADI. CDR3 in amino acids: CASSESTIVGSYTF. CDR3 coding DNA: TGCGCCAGCAGTGAGTCGACTATAGTTGGAAGCTACACCTTC.

This rearrangement joins TRBV10-3 to TRBJ2-5; D gene unclear. CDR1 ENHRY and CDR2 SYGVKD come from the germline V gene. The CDR3 has 12 residues. V lost 3 bases, J lost 3 bases, and 5 bases lay in between. The CDR3 spells CAISDQKETQYF. The CDR3 DNA is TGTGCCATCAGTGACCAGAAAGAGACCCAGTACTTC.

The chain recombines TRBV19 with TRBJ1-4, with TRBD1 matching 7 bases. The length of the CDR3 is 14 residues. Germline V gene lookup returns CDR1 LNHDA and CDR2 SQIVND (reference sequence). J gave up 4 bases and V 6 bases, and 5 bases lay outside the gene matches. CDR3 amino acids: CASRLQGFNEKLFF. The DNA for the CDR3 is TGTGCCAGTAGGCTACAGGGGTTTAATGAAAAACTGTTTTTT.

The chain carries TRBV14 and TRBJ1-2; TRBD1 is a possible D gene (6 bases). The CDR3 covers 13 residues. Trimming pared 3 bases from V and 6 bases from J, leaving 11 bases between. Germline V gene sequence: CDR1 SGHDN, CDR2 FVKESK. The CDR3 here is CASSQARGNGYTF. DNA for the CDR3: TGTGCCAGCAGCCAGGCCAGGGGTAATGGCTACACCTTC.

The gene calls are TRBV18 and TRBJ2-2; TRBD1 is a possible D gene (5 bases). Germline CDR1 is KGHSH and CDR2 is LQKENI. With 3 bases removed from V and 4 bases from J, the gap between germline ends came to 12 bases. The CDR3 has 15 residues. CDR3 protein: CASSPNPGITGELFF. The CDR3 bases are TGTGCCAGCTCACCGAACCCAGGGATCACCGGGGAGCTGTTTTTT.

V gene TRBV2 combines with J gene TRBJ1-5; perhaps TRBD1 as D (5 bases). The CDR3 is 12 residues long. V dropped 2 bases and J dropped 9 bases, with 8 bases sitting between them. From germline, CDR1 is SNHLY and CDR2 FYNNEI. The CDR3 DNA reads TGTGCCAGCAGTGAAACCCAGGGGCCCCAGCATTTT. Residues: CASSETQGPQHF.

The chain links TRBV2 to TRBJ1-2; possible D gene TRBD1, 5 bases. Germline assignment: CDR1 SNHLY and CDR2 FYNNEI. Trimming took 6 bases from V and 6 from J, leaving 11 bases between them. The CDR3 length is 12 residues. The CDR3 sequence is CASRVREDGYTF. CDR3 nucleotide sequence: TGTGCCAGCAGGGTCAGGGAGGATGGCTACACCTTC.

The rearrangement joins TRBV6-1 to TRBJ2-7; a weak D match, TRBD1 (6 bases). This CDR3 has 13 amino acids. Germline CDR1 is MNHNS and CDR2 is SASEGT. Trimming cost V 6 bases and J 3 bases, with 12 bases left between them. The CDR3 loop is CASSVDRDYEQYF. The CDR3 region has the DNA TGTGCCAGCAGCGTGGACAGAGACTACGAGCAGTACTTC.

This chain joins TRBV7-2 and TRBJ2-7; 8 bases are shared with TRBD1. The germline V gene encodes CDR1 SGHTA and CDR2 FQGNSA. With 5 bases clipped from V and 2 bases from J, the junction kept 8 bases outside the gene matches. This CDR3 is built from 15 residues. The CDR3 sequence is CASSLGQGGPYEQYF. CDR3 nucleotides: TGTGCCAGCAGCCTCGGACAGGGTGGACCCTACGAGCAGTACTTC.

The V call is TRBV28, the J call TRBJ1-6, with a tentative D call TRBD1 (6 bases). CDR1 MDHEN and CDR2 SYDVKM come from the germline V gene. The CDR3 runs 18 residues. The V and J ends lost 7 bases and 9 bases respectively, with 28 bases between them. Here the CDR3 DNA reads TGTGCCAGCACCGTAGGGGGGGCGCGAAATTCCCGTTTTTCACCCCTCCACTTT. This sequence encodes CASTVGGARNSRFSPLHF. Full variable domain (rest looked up from reference TRBV28 and TRBJ1-6): DVKVTQSSRYLVKRTGEKVFLECVQDMDHENMFWYRQDPGLGLRLIYFSYDVKMKEKGDIPEGYSVSREKKERFSLILESASTNQTSMYLCASTVGGARNSRFSPLHFGNGTRLTVT.